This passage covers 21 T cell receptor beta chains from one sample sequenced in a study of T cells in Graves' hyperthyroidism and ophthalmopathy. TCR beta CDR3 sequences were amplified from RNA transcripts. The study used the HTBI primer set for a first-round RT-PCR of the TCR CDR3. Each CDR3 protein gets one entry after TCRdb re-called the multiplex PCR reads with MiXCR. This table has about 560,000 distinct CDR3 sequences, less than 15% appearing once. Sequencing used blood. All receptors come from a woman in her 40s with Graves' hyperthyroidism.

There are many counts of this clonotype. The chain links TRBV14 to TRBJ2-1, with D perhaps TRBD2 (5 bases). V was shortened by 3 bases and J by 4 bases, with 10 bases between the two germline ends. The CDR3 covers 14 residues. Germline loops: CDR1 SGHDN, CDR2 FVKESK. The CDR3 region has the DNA TGTGCCAGCAGCCACCTGGACTGGTACAATGAGCAGTTCTTC. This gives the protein CASSHLDWYNEQFF.

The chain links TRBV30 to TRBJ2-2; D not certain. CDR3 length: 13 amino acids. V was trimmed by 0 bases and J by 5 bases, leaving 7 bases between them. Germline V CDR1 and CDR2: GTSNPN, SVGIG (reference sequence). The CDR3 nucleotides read TGTGCCTGGAGTGTATTAGGGACCGGGGAGCTGTTTTTT. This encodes CAWSVLGTGELFF.

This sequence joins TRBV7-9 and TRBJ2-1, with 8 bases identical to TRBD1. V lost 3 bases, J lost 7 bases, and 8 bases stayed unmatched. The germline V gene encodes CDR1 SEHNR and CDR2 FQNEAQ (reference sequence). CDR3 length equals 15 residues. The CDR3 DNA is TGTGCCAGCAGCTTCTGGACAGGGATGTTTAATGAGCAGTTCTTC. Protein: CASSFWTGMFNEQFF.

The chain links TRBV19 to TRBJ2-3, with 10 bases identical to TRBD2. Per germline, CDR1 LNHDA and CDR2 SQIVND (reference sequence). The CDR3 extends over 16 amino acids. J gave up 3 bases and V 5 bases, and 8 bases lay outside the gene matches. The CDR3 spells CASSFLAGDRTDTQYF. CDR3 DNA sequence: TGTGCCAGTAGTTTCCTAGCGGGAGATCGTACAGATACGCAGTATTTT.

CDR3 in DNA: TGTGCCAGCAGTTTCTCGGGGACAGGGAACGGCTACACCTTC. Translating gives CASSFSGTGNGYTF. This chain joins TRBV27 and TRBJ1-2; 9 bases line up with TRBD1. This CDR3 region has 14 residues. Trimming cost V 3 bases and J 8 bases; bases outside gene matches: 7. Germline CDR1 is MNHEY and CDR2 is SMNVEV (reference sequence).

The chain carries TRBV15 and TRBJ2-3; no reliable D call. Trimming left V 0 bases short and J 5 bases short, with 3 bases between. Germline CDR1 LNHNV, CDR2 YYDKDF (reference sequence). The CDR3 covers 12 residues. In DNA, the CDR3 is TGTGCCACCAGCAGAGATCTAGATACGCAGTATTTT. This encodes CATSRDLDTQYF.

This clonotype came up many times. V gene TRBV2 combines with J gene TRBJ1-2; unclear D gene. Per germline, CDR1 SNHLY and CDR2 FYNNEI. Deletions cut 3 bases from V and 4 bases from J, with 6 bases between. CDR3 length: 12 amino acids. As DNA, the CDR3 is TGTGCCAGCAGTGAGAGGAGCTATGGCTACACCTTC. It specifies CASSERSYGYTF.

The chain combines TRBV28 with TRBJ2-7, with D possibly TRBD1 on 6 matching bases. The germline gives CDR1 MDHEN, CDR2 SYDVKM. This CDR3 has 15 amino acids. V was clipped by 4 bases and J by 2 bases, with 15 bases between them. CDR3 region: CASSSNREFPYEQYF. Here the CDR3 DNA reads TGTGCCAGCAGTTCCAACAGGGAATTCCCCTACGAGCAGTACTTC.

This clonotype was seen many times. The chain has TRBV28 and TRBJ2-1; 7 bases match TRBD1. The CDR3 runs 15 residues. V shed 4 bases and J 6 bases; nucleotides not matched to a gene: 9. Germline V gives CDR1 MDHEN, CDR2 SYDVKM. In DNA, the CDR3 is TGTGCCAGCAGTTCCGACAGGGTTGTAAGCAATGAGCAGTTCTTC. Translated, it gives CASSSDRVVSNEQFF.

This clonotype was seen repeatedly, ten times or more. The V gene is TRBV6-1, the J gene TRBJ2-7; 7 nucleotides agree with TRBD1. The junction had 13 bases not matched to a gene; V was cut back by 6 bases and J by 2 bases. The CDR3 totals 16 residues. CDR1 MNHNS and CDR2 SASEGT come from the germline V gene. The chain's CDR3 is CASSLTLGDRPYEQYF. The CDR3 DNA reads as TGTGCCAGCAGCCTTACTCTTGGGGACAGACCCTACGAGCAGTACTTC.

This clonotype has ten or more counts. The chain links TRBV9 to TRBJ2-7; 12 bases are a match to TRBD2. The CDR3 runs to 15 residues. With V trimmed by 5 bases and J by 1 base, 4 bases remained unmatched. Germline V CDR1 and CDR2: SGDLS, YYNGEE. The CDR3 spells CASSTGLAGSYEQYF. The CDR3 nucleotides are TGTGCCAGCAGTACAGGACTAGCGGGATCCTACGAGCAGTACTTC. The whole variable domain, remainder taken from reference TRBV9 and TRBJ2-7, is DSGVTQTPKHLITATGQRVTLRCSPRSGDLSVYWYQQSLDQGLQFLIQYYNGEERAKGNILERFSAQQFPDLHSELNLSSLELGDSALYFCASSTGLAGSYEQYFGPGTRLTVT.

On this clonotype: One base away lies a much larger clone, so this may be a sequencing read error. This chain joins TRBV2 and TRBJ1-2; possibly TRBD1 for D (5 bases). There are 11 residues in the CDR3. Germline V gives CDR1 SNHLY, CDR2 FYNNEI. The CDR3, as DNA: TGTGTAGGACAACGGAACTATGGCTACACCTTC. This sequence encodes CVGQRNYGYTF.

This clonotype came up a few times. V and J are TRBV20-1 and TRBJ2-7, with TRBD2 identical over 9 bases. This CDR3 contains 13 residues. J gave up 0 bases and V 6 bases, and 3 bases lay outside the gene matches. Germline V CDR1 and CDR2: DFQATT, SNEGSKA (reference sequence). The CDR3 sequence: CSARLADSYEQYF. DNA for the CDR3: TGCAGTGCAAGACTAGCGGACTCCTACGAGCAGTACTTC.

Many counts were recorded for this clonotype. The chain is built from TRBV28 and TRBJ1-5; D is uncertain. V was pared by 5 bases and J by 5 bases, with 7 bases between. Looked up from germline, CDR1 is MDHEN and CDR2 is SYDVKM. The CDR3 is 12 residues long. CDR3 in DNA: TGTGCCAGCAGTCCATCTGATCAGCCCCAGCATTTT. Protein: CASSPSDQPQHF.

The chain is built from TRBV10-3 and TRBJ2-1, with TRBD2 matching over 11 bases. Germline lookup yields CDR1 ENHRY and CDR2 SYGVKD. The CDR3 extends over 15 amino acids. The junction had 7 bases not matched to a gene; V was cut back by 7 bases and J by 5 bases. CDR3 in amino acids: CAITAGTSGNNEQFF. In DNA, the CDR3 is TGTGCCATCACCGCCGGGACTAGCGGAAACAATGAGCAGTTCTTC.

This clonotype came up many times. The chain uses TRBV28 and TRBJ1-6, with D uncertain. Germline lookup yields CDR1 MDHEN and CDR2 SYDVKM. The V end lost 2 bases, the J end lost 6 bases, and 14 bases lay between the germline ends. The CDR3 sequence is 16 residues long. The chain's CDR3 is CASSLVFGPGNSPLHF. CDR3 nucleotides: TGTGCCAGCAGTTTAGTGTTCGGGCCGGGTAATTCACCCCTCCACTTT.

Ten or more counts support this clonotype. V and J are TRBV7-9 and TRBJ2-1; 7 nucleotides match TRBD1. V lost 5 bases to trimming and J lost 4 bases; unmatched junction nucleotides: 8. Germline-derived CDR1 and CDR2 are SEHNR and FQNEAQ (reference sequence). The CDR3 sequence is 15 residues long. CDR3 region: CASSRPGQQYNEQFF. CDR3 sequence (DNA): TGTGCCAGCAGCCGGCCGGGACAGCAGTACAATGAGCAGTTCTTC.

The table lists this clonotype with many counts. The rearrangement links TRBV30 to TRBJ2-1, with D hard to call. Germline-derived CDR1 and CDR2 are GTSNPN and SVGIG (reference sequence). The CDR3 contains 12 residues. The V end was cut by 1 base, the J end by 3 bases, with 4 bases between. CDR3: CAWSGLYNEQFF. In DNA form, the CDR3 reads TGTGCCTGGAGTGGACTCTACAATGAGCAGTTCTTC.

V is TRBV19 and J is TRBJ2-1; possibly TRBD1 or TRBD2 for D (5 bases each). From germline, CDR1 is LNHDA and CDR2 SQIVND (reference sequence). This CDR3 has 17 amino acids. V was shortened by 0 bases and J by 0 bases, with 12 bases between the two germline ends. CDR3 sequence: CASSIDLVGPSYNEQFF. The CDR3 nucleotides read TGTGCCAGTAGTATAGATCTAGTGGGACCCTCCTACAATGAGCAGTTCTTC.

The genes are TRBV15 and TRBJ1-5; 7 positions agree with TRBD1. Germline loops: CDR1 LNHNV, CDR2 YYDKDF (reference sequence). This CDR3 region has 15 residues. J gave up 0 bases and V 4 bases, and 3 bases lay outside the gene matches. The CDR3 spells CATSMDRISNQPQHF. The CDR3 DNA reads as TGTGCCACCAGCATGGACAGGATTAGCAATCAGCCCCAGCATTTT.

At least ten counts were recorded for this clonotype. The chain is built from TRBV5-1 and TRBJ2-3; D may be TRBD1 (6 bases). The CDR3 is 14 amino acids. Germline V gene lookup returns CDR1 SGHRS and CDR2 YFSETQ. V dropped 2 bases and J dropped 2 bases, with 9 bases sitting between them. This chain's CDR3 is CASSLGQLTDTQYF. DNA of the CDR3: TGCGCCAGCAGCTTAGGACAGCTCACAGATACGCAGTATTTT.